The T cell receptor (beta chain) described here comes from a study of shared clonotypes between healthy human individuals. The study, taken as a whole, reports: Relative to clonotypes present in all four donors, those not shared had lower generation probabilities.

Repertoires were generated with immunoSEQ multiplex PCR, while TCRdb's copy carries only in-frame clones and drops some. The sample includes 100,000 or so clones, over 65% seen only once; the top ten take 24%. As concerns this clone: As yet, its antigen is unknown.

The sequence was collected from a young woman in good health. Specimen: memory CD8+ T cells sorted from blood. Subset specified: CD45RO+ cells pooled with CCR7-negative TemRA cells.

The CDR3 here is CASSDRTSGRTYEQYF. CDR3 DNA: TGTGCCAGCAGCGACCGGACTAGCGGGCGGACCTACGAGCAGTACTTC. This chain links TRBV5-6 with TRBJ2-7; 11 bases are a match to TRBD2. J lost 2 bases, V lost 4 bases, and 8 bases had no gene match. The germline CDR1 and CDR2 sequences are SGHDT and YYEEEE. The CDR3 extends over 16 amino acids.